Presented here are 25 T cell receptor beta chains from one specimen sequenced in a study of vaccination and CD4 T cells after COVID-19. The Oncomine TCR Beta short-read assay sequenced DNA from cultured CD4+ T cells. MiXCR, run by TCRdb on the PCR reads, gives a single entry per CDR3 protein. The sample records about 16,000 distinct CDR3 sequences, roughly 50% being singletons. Treatment specified: roughly 10-day PBMC culture with coronavirus spike peptide pools or control peptides (ViraFEST assay). The antigens of these receptors remain unknown. The material sequenced was CD4+ T cells from blood, cultured in vitro. These TCRs come from a human donor who had recovered from COVID-19.

This clonotype was seen more than once but under ten times. The genes are TRBV6-5 and TRBJ2-5, with 8 positions matching TRBD1. V dropped 0 bases and J dropped 5; count of bases not matched to a gene: 5. The germline V gene has CDR1 MNHEY and CDR2 SVGAGI. CDR3 size: 15 residues. CDR3 coding DNA: TGTGCCAGCAGTTACTCCCGACAGGGGATGGAGACCCAGTACTTC. Translating gives CASSYSRQGMETQYF.

The chain joins TRBV28 to TRBJ2-7; a weak D match, TRBD2 (6 bases). Germline V lookup: CDR1 MDHEN, CDR2 SYDVKM. Trimming removed 6 bases at V and 6 bases at J, with 18 bases between. The CDR3 is made up of 14 amino acids. CDR3 coding DNA: TGTGCCAGCAGCCCCCCTAGCGACCCTGGCGAGCAGTACTTC. Its translation: CASSPPSDPGEQYF.

The rearrangement uses TRBV2 and TRBJ1-6; 7 bases map to TRBD1. Germline lookup yields CDR1 SNHLY and CDR2 FYNNEI. V shed 7 bases, J shed 8 bases, and the junction held 5 bases outside the gene matches. The CDR3 contains 13 residues. The DNA of the CDR3 is TGTGCCAGCACGACAGGGCTGGATTCACCCCTCCACTTT. It codes for CASTTGLDSPLHF.

CDR3 DNA: TGTGCCAGCTCACCCGGGCGGGAGGAGACCCAGTACTTC. This gives the protein CASSPGREETQYF. The chain is built from TRBV18 and TRBJ2-5, with 7 bases aligning to TRBD2. V lost 3 bases and J lost 5; bases outside the gene matches: 3. The CDR3 loop spans 13 amino acids. Germline CDR1 is KGHSH and CDR2 is LQKENI.

The rearrangement joins TRBV30 to TRBJ1-4, with D tentatively TRBD1 (5 bases). V lost 0 bases, J lost 14 bases, and 19 bases lay in between. This CDR3 has 14 residues. Per germline, CDR1 GTSNPN and CDR2 SVGIG (reference sequence). The CDR3 nucleotides read TGTGCCTGGAGTGTCGGGCAGGGCCCACGAGAGCTGTTTTTT. Translating gives CAWSVGQGPRELFF. Full variable domain (outside the CDR3, taken from reference TRBV30 and TRBJ1-4): SQTIHQWPATLVQPVGSPLSLECTVEGTSNPNLYWYRQAAGRGLQLLFYSVGIGQISSEVPQNLSASRPQDRQFILSSKKLLLSDSGFYLCAWSVGQGPRELFFGSGTQLSVL.

The chain carries TRBV4-1 and TRBJ1-1, with 9 bases aligning to TRBD1. The CDR3 is 15 amino acids. Germline V gene sequence: CDR1 MGHRA, CDR2 YSYEKL. The ends lost 3 bases at V and 3 bases at J; junction bases unmatched: 5. The CDR3 region has the DNA TGCGCCAGCAGCCAGGGACAGGGTGTGGACACTGAAGCTTTCTTT. Amino acids: CASSQGQGVDTEAFF.

The chain couples TRBV5-1 to TRBJ2-7, with TRBD2 matching over 8 bases. Germline V gene lookup returns CDR1 SGHRS and CDR2 YFSETQ. The CDR3 is 15 residues long. After removal of 4 bases from V and 3 bases from J, the junction contained 9 bases not matched to a gene. The CDR3 reads CASSLSGTAFYEQYF. CDR3 nucleotides: TGCGCCAGCAGCCTTAGCGGGACTGCTTTCTACGAGCAGTACTTC. Variable domain in full (rest from reference TRBV5-1 and TRBJ2-7): KAGVTQTPRYLIKTRGQQVTLSCSPISGHRSVSWYQQTPGQGLQFLFEYFSETQRNKGNFPGRFSGRQFSNSRSEMNVSTLELGDSALYLCASSLSGTAFYEQYFGPGTRLTVT.

The V and J genes are TRBV20-1 and TRBJ2-5; 9 bases are shared with TRBD2. CDR3 length: 17 amino acids. With 4 bases clipped from V and 2 bases from J, the junction kept 14 bases outside the gene matches. Germline values: CDR1 DFQATT, CDR2 SNEGSKA (reference sequence). CDR3 nucleotides: TGCAGTGCTAAAGGACTAGCGACCGGGGGGGATCAAGAGACCCAGTACTTC. Translation gives CSAKGLATGGDQETQYF.

The genes are TRBV5-1 and TRBJ2-2, with 9 nucleotides matching TRBD2. J was trimmed by 7 bases and V by 5 bases; bases with no gene match: 6. The CDR3 is 14 residues long. Looked up from germline, CDR1 is SGHRS and CDR2 is YFSETQ. For the CDR3, the DNA is TGCGCCAGCAGGCCTAGCGGGACCTTCGGGGAGCTGTTTTTT. The encoded protein is CASRPSGTFGELFF.

The genes are TRBV2 and TRBJ1-2; TRBD1 might be the D (5 bases). V gave up 3 bases and J gave up 4 bases, with 15 bases separating them. The CDR3 loop spans 15 amino acids. The V gene's germline CDR1 is SNHLY and CDR2 FYNNEI. The CDR3: CASSDRGAKFYGYTF. As DNA, the CDR3 is TGTGCCAGCAGTGACAGAGGGGCTAAATTCTATGGCTACACCTTC.

The rearrangement links TRBV20-1 to TRBJ2-2; 8 nucleotides line up with TRBD1. J lost 2 bases, V lost 7 bases, and 9 bases had no gene match. This CDR3 spans 15 amino acids. CDR1 is DFQATT, CDR2 SNEGSKA, per germline (reference sequence). The CDR3 sequence: CSGAQGAGNTGELFF. DNA for the CDR3: TGCAGTGGTGCGCAGGGGGCGGGTAACACCGGGGAGCTGTTTTTT.

V and J are TRBV20-1 and TRBJ2-1; D not certain. Germline CDR1 DFQATT, CDR2 SNEGSKA (reference sequence). CDR3 length equals 13 residues. V was trimmed by 7 bases and J by 1 base, leaving 11 bases between them. CDR3 sequence: CSEVGLSYNEQFF. In nucleotides, the CDR3 is TGCAGTGAAGTGGGTCTATCCTACAATGAGCAGTTCTTC.

The gene calls are TRBV11-3 and TRBJ2-7, with TRBD1 matching over 8 bases. Germline V lookup: CDR1 SGHNT, CDR2 YENEEA. Trimming removed 4 bases from V and 3 bases from J; junction bases left unmatched: 5. The CDR3 is 14 residues long. The CDR3 bases are TGTGCCAGCAGCTCTGGACAGGGAGGCTACGAGCAGTACTTC. As protein: CASSSGQGGYEQYF.

This clonotype was picked up a small number of times. The chain employs TRBV20-1 and TRBJ1-2, with no clear D. CDR3 length equals 14 residues. The V end was cut by 0 bases, the J end by 0 bases, with 8 bases between. Germline V gene sequence: CDR1 DFQATT, CDR2 SNEGSKA (reference sequence). CDR3 sequence reads: CSARDRTANYGYTF. The CDR3 region has the DNA TGCAGTGCTAGAGATAGAACAGCTAACTATGGCTACACCTTC.

In its sample, this clonotype was seen once. This chain joins TRBV6-1 and TRBJ1-2; TRBD1 agrees at 7 bases. Germline trimming cut 6 bases from V and 8 bases from J; bases unmatched to any gene: 9. This CDR3 contains 13 residues. The germline V gene encodes CDR1 MNHNS and CDR2 SASEGT. CDR3 coding DNA: TGTGCCAGCAGACGCGACAGGGTTGAGGGCTACACCTTC. Its protein is CASRRDRVEGYTF.

This clonotype was observed a handful of times. The V gene is TRBV21-1, the J gene TRBJ1-2; the table's D call, TRBD1, was not checked against the DNA. TRBV21-1 is described as a pseudogene. This CDR3 comprises 18 residues. CDR3 protein: CASSRKFRDGDRRGGYTF. In DNA, the CDR3 is TGTGCCAGCAGCCGCAAATTCAGGGATGGGGATAGACGGGGTGGCTACACCTTC.

V gene TRBV6-2 or TRBV6-3 combines with J gene TRBJ1-4; TRBD1 matches at 9 bases. After removal of 6 bases from V and 8 bases from J, the junction contained 10 bases not matched to a gene. Germline assignment: CDR1 MNHEY and CDR2 SVGEGT. The CDR3 has 15 amino acids. The CDR3 nucleotides are TGTGCCAGCAGGTCGGGACAGGGAGAGTGGGAAAAACTGTTTTTT. Its translation: CASRSGQGEWEKLFF.

To note about this clonotype: The DNA is left out, because the CDR3 cannot be placed on it with certainty; the CDR3 is given as TCRdb lists it. The chain links TRBV7-6 to TRBJ1-2; the table's D call TRBD1 went unverified against the DNA. Per the germline V gene, CDR1 is SGHVS and CDR2 is FNYEAQ. The CDR3 totals 15 residues, both ends included. CDR3 in amino acids: CASSLVGQGAHGFTF.

The V call is TRBV30, the J call TRBJ2-1, with TRBD1 matching over 9 bases. This CDR3 is built from 14 residues. Losses at the gene ends were 6 bases for V and 7 bases for J; bases not matched to a gene: 10. From germline, CDR1 is GTSNPN and CDR2 SVGIG (reference sequence). This CDR3 is CACQKGQGVNEQFF. The CDR3 coding sequence is TGTGCCTGCCAAAAGGGACAGGGTGTTAATGAGCAGTTCTTC.

This clonotype was seen a handful of times. The rearrangement joins TRBV27 to TRBJ1-6; D not resolved. Germline CDR1 is MNHEY and CDR2 is SMNVEV (reference sequence). Trimming pared 5 bases from V and 4 bases from J, leaving 3 bases between. The CDR3 loop spans 12 amino acids. DNA for the CDR3: TGTGCCAGCAGTCCGTATAATTCACCCCTCCACTTT. It encodes CASSPYNSPLHF.

This clonotype was counted between two and nine times. The chain is built from TRBV27 and TRBJ1-5, with D hard to call. The CDR3 is made up of 18 amino acids. CDR1 is MNHEY and CDR2 is SMNVEV in the germline V gene (reference sequence). Trimming took off 5 bases at V and 4 bases at J, with 24 bases between the two ends. The CDR3 sequence: CASSIGIPGPNLNQPQHF. The CDR3 DNA is TGTGCCAGCAGTATAGGGATCCCAGGTCCAAATTTAAATCAGCCCCAGCATTTT.

This clonotype was detected only a few times. This chain links TRBV7-9 with TRBJ2-5; D is possibly TRBD2 (5 bases). The V end was cut by 6 bases, the J end by 5 bases, with 7 bases between. From germline, CDR1 is SEHNR and CDR2 FQNEAQ (reference sequence). The CDR3 is made up of 11 amino acids. Written as DNA, the CDR3 is TGTGCCAGCAGTACTAGGGAGACCCAGTACTTC. As protein: CASSTRETQYF.

The V and J genes are TRBV4-2 and TRBJ2-5, with 7 bases fitting TRBD2. Germline V gene data show CDR1 as LGHNA and CDR2 as YNFKEQ. The V and J ends lost 0 bases and 2 bases, in that order; junction bases with no gene match: 6. This CDR3 has 16 residues. CDR3 amino acids: CASSQDMASGQETQYF. In DNA, the CDR3 is TGTGCCAGCAGCCAAGATATGGCTAGCGGTCAAGAGACCCAGTACTTC.

This chain's CDR3 is CASIMDGRVNTEAFF. The DNA for the CDR3 is TGTGCCAGCATCATGGATGGCAGGGTGAACACTGAAGCTTTCTTT. V gene TRBV6-1 combines with J gene TRBJ1-1; a possible D gene is TRBD1 (5 bases). Germline V CDR1 and CDR2: MNHNS, SASEGT. The CDR3 has 15 amino acids. V lost 7 bases to trimming and J lost 0 bases, with 15 bases between them.

This sequence joins TRBV2 and TRBJ1-1, with D uncertain. The germline V and J ends were trimmed by 3 bases and 0 bases, with 5 bases remaining between them. Germline V CDR1 and CDR2: SNHLY, FYNNEI. CDR3 size: 13 residues. CDR3 in amino acids: CASSDFLNTEAFF. The CDR3 DNA reads TGTGCCAGCAGTGATTTCCTGAACACTGAAGCTTTCTTT.